A single sample gave rise to the 24 T cell receptor beta chains below, sequenced in a study of early T cells in non-severe SARS-CoV-2 infection. TCRdb passed the 5' RACE reads through MiXCR, listing each CDR3 protein once. The repertoire includes roughly 93,000 distinct CDR3 sequences, about 10% of them detected once, and approximately 5.4% sits in the top ten. Sequenced: whole blood. These TCRs come from an adult who was a healthcare worker with PCR-confirmed SARS-CoV-2 infection or an uninfected control (not recorded which).

The genes are TRBV5-1 and TRBJ2-5; D unresolved. With 0 bases removed from V and 5 bases from J, the gap between germline ends came to 2 bases. The germline gives CDR1 SGHRS, CDR2 YFSETQ. This CDR3 is built from 11 residues. This CDR3 is CASSLDETQYF. CDR3 sequence (DNA): TGCGCCAGCAGCTTGGACGAGACCCAGTACTTC.

This chain joins TRBV7-2 and TRBJ2-3; a weak D match, TRBD2 (5 bases). The CDR3 spans 15 residues. The V end lost 5 bases, the J end lost 0 bases, and 12 bases lay between the germline ends. Germline loops: CDR1 SGHTA, CDR2 FQGNSA. For the CDR3, the DNA is TGTGCCAGCAGCCCCCGCAGCGGAAGCACAGATACGCAGTATTTT. Protein sequence: CASSPRSGSTDTQYF.

This clonotype was counted only a few times. This chain connects TRBV7-2 to TRBJ1-5; D gene ambiguous. The CDR3 length is 13 residues. V was trimmed by 3 bases and J by 2 bases, leaving 5 bases between them. Germline V gene data show CDR1 as SGHTA and CDR2 as FQGNSA. The CDR3 nucleotides are TGTGCCAGCAGCTTTTCGGGCAATCAGCCCCAGCATTTT. Translation: CASSFSGNQPQHF.

CDR3 residues: CASSLGSGRREKLFF. The DNA of the CDR3 is TGTGCCAGCAGTTTAGGCTCGGGACGGCGTGAAAAACTGTTTTTT. The rearrangement joins TRBV12-3 or TRBV12-4 to TRBJ1-4, with D perhaps matching TRBD1 (5 bases). The CDR3 contains 15 residues. V was cut by 1 base and J by 7 bases, with 13 bases left in between.

The chain combines TRBV2 with TRBJ1-2; D not resolved. V lost 6 bases and J 2 bases, leaving 10 bases between the germline ends. Per germline, CDR1 SNHLY and CDR2 FYNNEI. CDR3 length equals 13 residues. CDR3 sequence reads: CASRDSENYGYTF. The CDR3, as DNA: TGTGCCAGCAGGGATTCTGAGAACTATGGCTACACCTTC.

The V and J genes are TRBV5-4 and TRBJ2-1; TRBD2 aligns across 9 bases. The germline V gene has CDR1 SGHNT and CDR2 YYREEE (reference sequence). The junction had 11 bases not matched to a gene; V was cut back by 5 bases and J by 8 bases. CDR3 length: 15 amino acids. The CDR3 nucleotides read TGTGCCAGCAGGGGCGGGGTAGCGGGAGCCCATGAGCAGTTCTTC. This gives the protein CASRGGVAGAHEQFF.

This clonotype was recorded a few times. The chain links TRBV18 to TRBJ2-3; weak D call: TRBD1 (6 bases). V was shortened by 5 bases and J by 2 bases, with 14 bases between the two germline ends. The CDR3 length is 15 residues. Germline CDR1 is KGHSH and CDR2 is LQKENI. CDR3 nucleotide sequence: TGTGCCAGCTCAAGCAGTCAGGGGTCCACAGATACGCAGTATTTT. Translating it yields CASSSSQGSTDTQYF. The whole variable domain, filled in from reference TRBV18 and TRBJ2-3, reads NAGVMQNPRHLVRRRGQEARLRCSPMKGHSHVYWYRQLPEEGLKFMVYLQKENIIDESGMPKERFSAEFPKEGPSILRIQQVVRGDSAAYFCASSSSQGSTDTQYFGPGTRLTVL.

Comments on this clonotype: This could be a read error, since a much larger clone is one nucleotide away. The chain recombines TRBV9 with TRBJ1-5; the D gene could be TRBD1 or TRBD2 (5 bases each). The end of the DNA aligns better with TRBJ2-3, so the J call may be wrong. This CDR3 is built from 15 residues. Germline assignment: CDR1 SGDLS and CDR2 YYNGEE. CDR3 coding DNA: TGTGCCAGCAGCGTAGGGGCAGGGACGGATCAGCCCCAGTATTTT. This sequence encodes CASSVGAGTDQPQYF.

This clonotype was seen many times. The chain links TRBV12-3 or TRBV12-4 to TRBJ2-7; D may be TRBD1 (5 bases). V lost 7 bases to trimming and J lost 4 bases, with 17 bases between them. The CDR3 runs 14 residues. The CDR3: CASTRTDSLYEQYF. CDR3 nucleotide sequence: TGTGCCAGCACCAGGACCGACAGTTTATACGAGCAGTACTTC.

This clonotype has just a few counts. The genes are TRBV11-2 and TRBJ1-6, with 7 bases that match TRBD1. J gave up 6 bases and V 3 bases, and 5 bases lay outside the gene matches. The CDR3 loop spans 15 amino acids. CDR1 and CDR2 (germline): SGHAT, FQNNGV. The CDR3 DNA follows: TGTGCCAGCAGCTTGCGGCGACAGGGTAATTCACCCCTCCACTTT. This sequence encodes CASSLRRQGNSPLHF. Drawing the rest from reference TRBV11-2 and TRBJ1-6, the complete variable domain is EAGVAQSPRYKIIEKRQSVAFWCNPISGHATLYWYQQILGQGPKLLIQFQNNGVVDDSQLPKDRFSAERLKGVDSTLKIQPAKLEDSAVYLCASSLRRQGNSPLHFGNGTRLTVT.

This clonotype was detected ten times or more. The chain joins TRBV11-2 to TRBJ2-7, with D possibly TRBD1 on 6 matching bases. Germline V gives CDR1 SGHAT, CDR2 FQNNGV. Trimming left V 4 bases short and J 1 base short, with 11 bases between. The CDR3 is 14 amino acids. The CDR3 DNA reads as TGTGCCAGCAGCTCACAGGGTGGGTCCTACGAGCAGTACTTC. Translation gives CASSSQGGSYEQYF.

The rearrangement links TRBV7-9 to TRBJ2-1; 12 bases align to TRBD2. Germline V gives CDR1 SEHNR, CDR2 FQNEAQ (reference sequence). This CDR3 region has 17 residues. The junction had 13 bases not matched to a gene; V was cut back by 5 bases and J by 8 bases. CDR3 sequence reads: CASSKWVQRLAGDEQFF. CDR3 sequence (DNA): TGTGCCAGCAGCAAGTGGGTGCAGAGACTAGCGGGAGATGAGCAGTTCTTC.

The rearrangement uses TRBV27 and TRBJ2-3; D is perhaps TRBD2 (6 bases). CDR1 and CDR2 from the germline V gene are MNHEY and SMNVEV (reference sequence). Trimming removed 4 bases at V and 4 bases at J, with 18 bases between. The CDR3 runs 16 residues. The CDR3 DNA reads as TGTGCCAGCAGTTCGATACTAGCAGGCGGGGCAGATACGCAGTATTTT. Translated, it gives CASSSILAGGADTQYF.

The chain carries TRBV3-1 and TRBJ2-1; 10 bases agree with TRBD2. The CDR3 covers 16 residues. J gave up 5 bases and V 5 bases, and 9 bases lay outside the gene matches. Germline values: CDR1 LGHDT, CDR2 YNNKEL (reference sequence). CDR3: CASSSSGSKQDNEQFF. CDR3 bases: TGTGCCAGCAGCTCTAGCGGGAGCAAGCAGGACAATGAGCAGTTCTTC.

The table lists this clonotype with many counts. This chain joins TRBV20-1 and TRBJ2-3; the D gene is possibly TRBD2 (6 bases). V gave up 5 bases and J gave up 2 bases, with 20 bases separating them. Germline loops: CDR1 DFQATT, CDR2 SNEGSKA (reference sequence). The CDR3 has 16 residues. The CDR3 nucleotides are TGCAGTGCTCGATCAACTAGCCCTCGAGTCACAGATACGCAGTATTTT. Its protein is CSARSTSPRVTDTQYF.

This clonotype showed up many times. V is TRBV11-2 and J is TRBJ1-5; D is possibly TRBD1 (5 bases). V shed 0 bases and J shed 1 base, with 13 bases lying between them. The germline V gene encodes CDR1 SGHAT and CDR2 FQNNGV. The CDR3 extends over 17 amino acids. The CDR3 protein is CASSLDQGLQSNQPQHF. CDR3 nucleotides: TGTGCCAGCAGCTTAGACCAGGGACTCCAGAGCAATCAGCCCCAGCATTTT.

This clonotype was seen more than once but under ten times. This chain links TRBV18 with TRBJ1-1, with D possibly being TRBD1 (6 bases). This CDR3 has 16 amino acids. V lost 7 bases, J lost 5 bases, and 23 bases lay in between. Looked up from germline, CDR1 is KGHSH and CDR2 is LQKENI. Written as DNA, the CDR3 is TGTGCCAGCTTTCCCCTCTTGGGGGGCGTTGGTACTGAAGCTTTCTTT. This gives the protein CASFPLLGGVGTEAFF.

Worth noting for this clonotype: Its ends do not fully match the called genes, so a read error is possible. The chain carries TRBV2 and TRBJ1-2; the D gene is possibly TRBD1 (5 bases). The CDR3 is made up of 11 amino acids. Germline values: CDR1 SNHLY, CDR2 FYNNEI. This chain's CDR3 is CASSEIGERAF. For the CDR3, the DNA is TGTGCCAGCAGTGAAATAGGGGAGAGAGCCTTC.

This chain links TRBV6-1 with TRBJ1-1; 7 bases are shared with TRBD1. The germline gives CDR1 MNHNS, CDR2 SASEGT. Trimming removed 4 bases from V and 1 base from J; junction bases left unmatched: 6. The CDR3 totals 15 residues. CDR3 sequence (DNA): TGTGCCAGCAGTGCACGGGACAGTGAGAACACTGAAGCTTTCTTT. This sequence encodes CASSARDSENTEAFF.

The sample holds a few counts of this clonotype. The chain combines TRBV20-1 with TRBJ2-1; unclear D gene. The CDR3 is made up of 13 amino acids. V was shortened by 5 bases and J by 0 bases, with 8 bases between the two germline ends. Germline V gene data show CDR1 as DFQATT and CDR2 as SNEGSKA (reference sequence). For the CDR3, the DNA is TGCAGTGCTTTCTGGAGCTCCTACAATGAGCAGTTCTTC. The encoded protein is CSAFWSSYNEQFF.

V usage is TRBV19 and J usage is TRBJ1-2; tentative D call: TRBD1 (5 bases). Germline V gene data show CDR1 as LNHDA and CDR2 as SQIVND (reference sequence). CDR3 size: 14 residues. V lost 4 bases, J lost 6 bases, and 15 bases lay in between. The CDR3 here is CASSNYRSQDGYTF. CDR3 bases: TGTGCCAGTAGTAATTACAGGAGTCAGGATGGCTACACCTTC. The entire variable domain, with the rest obtained from reference TRBV19 and TRBJ1-2, is as follows: DGGITQSPKYLFRKEGQNVTLSCEQNLNHDAMYWYRQDPGQGLRLIYYSQIVNDFQKGDIAEGYSVSREKKESFPLTVTSAQKNPTAFYLCASSNYRSQDGYTFGSGTRLTVV.

The rearrangement uses TRBV28 and TRBJ1-2; D ambiguous. The CDR3 spans 13 residues. The V end lost 3 bases, the J end lost 5 bases, and 10 bases lay between the germline ends. Germline-derived CDR1 and CDR2 are MDHEN and SYDVKM. The CDR3 protein is CASSLASQYGYTF. CDR3 bases: TGTGCCAGCAGTTTGGCCAGCCAATATGGCTACACCTTC.

This chain links TRBV7-2 with TRBJ1-1, with 7 bases fitting TRBD1. The CDR3 runs 14 residues. Germline CDR1 SGHTA, CDR2 FQGNSA. J gave up 1 base and V 2 bases, and 1 base lay outside the gene matches. The CDR3 region is CASSLPGGNTEAFF. In DNA form, the CDR3 reads TGTGCCAGCAGCTTACCAGGGGGGAACACTGAAGCTTTCTTT.

This clonotype came up many times. The chain recombines TRBV28 with TRBJ1-1; D is unresolved. The V and J ends lost 6 bases and 1 base respectively, with 12 bases between them. The CDR3 covers 14 residues. Germline V CDR1 and CDR2: MDHEN, SYDVKM. The CDR3 coding sequence is TGTGCCAGCAGCCCACCGGTGGGGAACACTGAAGCTTTCTTT. It yields the protein CASSPPVGNTEAFF.